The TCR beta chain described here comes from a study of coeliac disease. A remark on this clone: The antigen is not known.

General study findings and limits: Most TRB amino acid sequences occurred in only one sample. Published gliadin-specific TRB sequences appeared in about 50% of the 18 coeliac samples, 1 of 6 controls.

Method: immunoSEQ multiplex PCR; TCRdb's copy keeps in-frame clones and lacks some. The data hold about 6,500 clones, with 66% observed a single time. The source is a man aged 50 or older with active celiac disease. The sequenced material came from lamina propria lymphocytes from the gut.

CDR3 loop: CASSEGGADTEAFF. The CDR3, as DNA: TGCGCCAGCAGTGAAGGGGGGGCGGACACTGAAGCTTTCTTT. J is TRBJ1-1 and V is TRBV10-2, with a tentative D call TRBD1 (6 bases). The germline gives CDR1 WSHSY, CDR2 SAAADI. Trimming left V 3 bases short and J 3 bases short, with 11 bases between. The CDR3 has 14 residues.